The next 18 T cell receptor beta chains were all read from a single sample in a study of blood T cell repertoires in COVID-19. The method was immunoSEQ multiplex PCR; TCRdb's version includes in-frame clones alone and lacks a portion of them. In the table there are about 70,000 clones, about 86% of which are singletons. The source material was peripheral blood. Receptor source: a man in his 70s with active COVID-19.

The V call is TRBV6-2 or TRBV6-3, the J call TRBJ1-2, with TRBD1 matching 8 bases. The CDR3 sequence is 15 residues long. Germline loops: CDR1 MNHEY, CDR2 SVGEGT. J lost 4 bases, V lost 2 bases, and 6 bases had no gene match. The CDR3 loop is CASSYPTGVGYGYTF. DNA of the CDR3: TGTGCCAGCAGTTACCCGACAGGGGTGGGCTATGGCTACACCTTC.

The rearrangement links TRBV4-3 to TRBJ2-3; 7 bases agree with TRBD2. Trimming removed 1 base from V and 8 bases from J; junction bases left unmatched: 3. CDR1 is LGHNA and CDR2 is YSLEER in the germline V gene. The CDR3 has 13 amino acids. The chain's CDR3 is CASSQAGGGTQYF. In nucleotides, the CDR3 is TGCGCCAGCAGCCAAGCGGGAGGCGGTACGCAGTATTTT.

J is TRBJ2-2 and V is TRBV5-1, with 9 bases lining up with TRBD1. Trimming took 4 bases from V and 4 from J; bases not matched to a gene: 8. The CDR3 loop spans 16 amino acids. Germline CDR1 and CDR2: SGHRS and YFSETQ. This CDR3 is CASSPGQGTVTGELFF. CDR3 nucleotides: TGCGCCAGCAGCCCGGGACAGGGAACGGTCACCGGGGAGCTGTTTTTT.

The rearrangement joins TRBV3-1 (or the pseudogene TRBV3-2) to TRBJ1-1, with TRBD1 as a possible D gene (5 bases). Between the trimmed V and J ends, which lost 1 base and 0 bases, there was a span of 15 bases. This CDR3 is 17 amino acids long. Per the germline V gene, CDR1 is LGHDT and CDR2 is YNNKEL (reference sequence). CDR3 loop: CASSQGGAVFMNTEAFF. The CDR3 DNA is TGTGCCAGCAGCCAAGGCGGGGCGGTGTTCATGAACACTGAAGCTTTCTTT.

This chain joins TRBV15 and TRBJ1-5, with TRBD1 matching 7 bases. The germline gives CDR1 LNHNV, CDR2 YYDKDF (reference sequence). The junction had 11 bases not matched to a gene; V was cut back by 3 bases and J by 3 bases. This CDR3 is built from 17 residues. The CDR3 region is CATSSLQRGPDNQPQHF. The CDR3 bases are TGTGCCACCAGCAGCCTACAAAGGGGGCCGGACAATCAGCCCCAGCATTTT. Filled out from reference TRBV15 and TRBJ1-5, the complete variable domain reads DAMVIQNPRYQVTQFGKPVTLSCSQTLNHNVMYWYQQKSSQAPKLLFHYYDKDFNNEADTPDNFQSRRPNTSFCFLDIRSPGLGDTAMYLCATSSLQRGPDNQPQHFGDGTRLSIL.

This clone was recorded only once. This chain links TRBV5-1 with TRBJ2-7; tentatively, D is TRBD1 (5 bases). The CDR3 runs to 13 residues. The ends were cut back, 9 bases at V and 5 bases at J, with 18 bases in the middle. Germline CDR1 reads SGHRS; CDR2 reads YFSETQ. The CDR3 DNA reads TGCGCCAACCCCCCCAGGGAAAAGGACGAGCAGTACTTC. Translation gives CANPPREKDEQYF.

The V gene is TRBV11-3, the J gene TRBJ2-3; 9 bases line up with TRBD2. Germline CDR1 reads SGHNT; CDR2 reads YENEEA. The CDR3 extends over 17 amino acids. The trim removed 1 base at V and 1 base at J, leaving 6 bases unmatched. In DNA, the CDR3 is TGTGCCAGCAGCTTAGCGGGGTCTAGCGGGGGCACAGATACGCAGTATTTT. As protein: CASSLAGSSGGTDTQYF.

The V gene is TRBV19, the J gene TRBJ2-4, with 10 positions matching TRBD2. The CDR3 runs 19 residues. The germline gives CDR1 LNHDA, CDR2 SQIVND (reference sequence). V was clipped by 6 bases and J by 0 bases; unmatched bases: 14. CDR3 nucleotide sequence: TGTGCCAGTAGAGGGGGACTAGCGAAACTCAGCGCAGCCAAAAACATTCAGTACTTC. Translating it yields CASRGGLAKLSAAKNIQYF. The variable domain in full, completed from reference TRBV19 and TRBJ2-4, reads DGGITQSPKYLFRKEGQNVTLSCEQNLNHDAMYWYRQDPGQGLRLIYYSQIVNDFQKGDIAEGYSVSREKKESFPLTVTSAQKNPTAFYLCASRGGLAKLSAAKNIQYFGAGTRLSVL.

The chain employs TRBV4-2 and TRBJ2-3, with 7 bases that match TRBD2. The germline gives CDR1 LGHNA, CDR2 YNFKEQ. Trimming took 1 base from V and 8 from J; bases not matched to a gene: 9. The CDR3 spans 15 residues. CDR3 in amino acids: CASSQGSSGERTQYF. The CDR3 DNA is TGTGCCAGCAGCCAAGGGTCGAGCGGGGAGCGTACGCAGTATTTT.

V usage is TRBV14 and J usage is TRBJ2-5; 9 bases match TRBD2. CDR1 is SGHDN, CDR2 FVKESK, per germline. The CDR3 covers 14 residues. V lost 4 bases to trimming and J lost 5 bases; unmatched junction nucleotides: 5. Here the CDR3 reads CASSPPGLAETQYF. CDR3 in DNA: TGTGCCAGCAGCCCTCCAGGACTAGCGGAGACCCAGTACTTC. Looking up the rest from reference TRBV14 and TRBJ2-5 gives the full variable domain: EAGVTQFPSHSVIEKGQTVTLRCDPISGHDNLYWYRRVMGKEIKFLLHFVKESKQDESGMPNNRFLAERTGGTYSTLKVQPAELEDSGVYFCASSPPGLAETQYFGPGTRLLVL.

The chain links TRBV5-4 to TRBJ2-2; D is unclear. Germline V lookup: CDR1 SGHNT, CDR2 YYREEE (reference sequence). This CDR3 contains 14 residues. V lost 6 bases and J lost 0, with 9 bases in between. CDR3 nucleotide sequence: TGTGCCAGCACCCCGGGTCCGAACACCGGGGAGCTGTTTTTT. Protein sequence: CASTPGPNTGELFF.

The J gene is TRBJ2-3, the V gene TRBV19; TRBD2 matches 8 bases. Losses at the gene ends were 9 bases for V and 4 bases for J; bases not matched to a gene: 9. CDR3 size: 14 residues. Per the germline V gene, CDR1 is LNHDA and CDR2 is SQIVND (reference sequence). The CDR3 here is CASTPGLGADTQYF. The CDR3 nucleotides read TGTGCCAGCACCCCGGGACTAGGGGCAGATACGCAGTATTTT.

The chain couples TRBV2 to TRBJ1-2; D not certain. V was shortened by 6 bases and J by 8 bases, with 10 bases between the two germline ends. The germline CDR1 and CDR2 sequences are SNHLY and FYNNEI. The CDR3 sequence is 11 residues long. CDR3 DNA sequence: TGTGCCAGCAGCCCGGGTAGAGGCTACACCTTC. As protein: CASSPGRGYTF.

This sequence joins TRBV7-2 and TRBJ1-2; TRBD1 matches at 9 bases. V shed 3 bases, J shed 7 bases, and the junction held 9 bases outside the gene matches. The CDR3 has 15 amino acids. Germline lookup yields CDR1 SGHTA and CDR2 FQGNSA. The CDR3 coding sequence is TGTGCCAGCAGCTTTCGGGGACAGGGTGAGGGTGGCTACACCTTC. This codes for CASSFRGQGEGGYTF.

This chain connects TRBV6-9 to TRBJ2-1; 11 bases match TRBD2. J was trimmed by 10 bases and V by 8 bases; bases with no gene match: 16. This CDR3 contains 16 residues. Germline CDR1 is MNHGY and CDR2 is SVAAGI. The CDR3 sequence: CASPGPIAGGPGEQFF. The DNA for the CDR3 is TGTGCCAGCCCTGGGCCTATAGCGGGAGGGCCGGGAGAGCAGTTCTTC.

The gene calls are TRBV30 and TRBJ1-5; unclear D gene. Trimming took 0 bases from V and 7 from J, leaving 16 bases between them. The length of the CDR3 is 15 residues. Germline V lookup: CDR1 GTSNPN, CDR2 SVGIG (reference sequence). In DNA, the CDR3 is TGTGCCTGGAGTGTATCAGCAGCGGGCGGGCAGCCCCAGCATTTT. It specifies CAWSVSAAGGQPQHF. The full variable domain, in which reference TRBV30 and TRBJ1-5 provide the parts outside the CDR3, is SQTIHQWPATLVQPVGSPLSLECTVEGTSNPNLYWYRQAAGRGLQLLFYSVGIGQISSEVPQNLSASRPQDRQFILSSKKLLLSDSGFYLCAWSVSAAGGQPQHFGDGTRLSIL.

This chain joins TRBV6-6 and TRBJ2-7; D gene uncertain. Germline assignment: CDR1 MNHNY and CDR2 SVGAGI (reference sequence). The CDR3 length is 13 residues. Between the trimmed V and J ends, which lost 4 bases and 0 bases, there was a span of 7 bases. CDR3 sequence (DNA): TGTGCCAGCAGTTCACCCGGCTCCTACGAGCAGTACTTC. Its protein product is CASSSPGSYEQYF.

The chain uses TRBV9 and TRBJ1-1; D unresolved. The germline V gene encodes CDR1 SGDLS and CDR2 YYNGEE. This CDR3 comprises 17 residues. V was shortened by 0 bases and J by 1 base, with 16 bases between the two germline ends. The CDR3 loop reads CASSVGGWSVGNTEAFF. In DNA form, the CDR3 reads TGTGCCAGCAGCGTAGGCGGGTGGTCTGTTGGGAACACTGAAGCTTTCTTT.